This T cell receptor (beta chain) was sequenced in a study of preoperative IRX-2 immunotherapy in early breast cancer. The CDR3 is made up of 12 amino acids. CDR1 is MNHGY, CDR2 SAAAGT, per germline. The germline V and J ends were trimmed by 7 bases and 2 bases, with 9 bases remaining between them. As for treatment: preoperative locoregional IRX-2 cytokine immunotherapy. Preoperative locoregional IRX-2 cytokine immunotherapy was tested in the phase Ib source study. The repertoire was sequenced with immunoSEQ multiplex PCR; TCRdb's copy has only in-frame clones and lacks some. Here the sample spans some 21,000 clones, around 81% being singletons.

Specimen: lymph node tissue, collected after IRX-2 immunotherapy. The sequence came from a human donor with breast cancer. The J gene is TRBJ2-7, the V gene TRBV6-8; maybe TRBD1 (6 bases). In DNA form, the CDR3 reads TGTGCCAGCAAGGACAGCACCTACGAGCAGTACTTC. Its protein product is CASKDSTYEQYF.